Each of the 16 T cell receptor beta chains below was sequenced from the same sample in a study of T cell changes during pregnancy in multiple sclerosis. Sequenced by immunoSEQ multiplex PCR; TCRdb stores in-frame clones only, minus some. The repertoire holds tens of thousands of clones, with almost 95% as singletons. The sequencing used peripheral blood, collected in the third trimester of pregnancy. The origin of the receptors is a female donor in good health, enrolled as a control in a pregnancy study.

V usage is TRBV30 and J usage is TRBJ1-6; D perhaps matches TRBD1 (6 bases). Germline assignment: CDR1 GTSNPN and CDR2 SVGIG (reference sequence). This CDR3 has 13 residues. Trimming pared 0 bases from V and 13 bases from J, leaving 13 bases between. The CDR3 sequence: CAWSVGAASPLHF. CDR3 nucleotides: TGTGCCTGGAGTGTGGGGGCAGCTAGTCCCCTCCACTTT.

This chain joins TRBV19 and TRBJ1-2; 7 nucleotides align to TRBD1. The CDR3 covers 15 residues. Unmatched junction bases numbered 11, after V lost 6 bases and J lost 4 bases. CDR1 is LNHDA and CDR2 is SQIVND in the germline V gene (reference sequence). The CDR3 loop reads CASSLLQGSRYGYTF. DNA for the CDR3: TGTGCCAGTAGCCTACTACAGGGGAGTCGCTATGGCTACACCTTC.

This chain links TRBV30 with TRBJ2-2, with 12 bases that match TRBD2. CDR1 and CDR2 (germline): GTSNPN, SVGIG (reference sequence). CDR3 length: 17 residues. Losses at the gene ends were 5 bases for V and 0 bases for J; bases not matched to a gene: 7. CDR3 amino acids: CAWVELAGGANTGELFF. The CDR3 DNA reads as TGTGCCTGGGTAGAACTAGCGGGAGGCGCGAACACCGGGGAGCTGTTTTTT.

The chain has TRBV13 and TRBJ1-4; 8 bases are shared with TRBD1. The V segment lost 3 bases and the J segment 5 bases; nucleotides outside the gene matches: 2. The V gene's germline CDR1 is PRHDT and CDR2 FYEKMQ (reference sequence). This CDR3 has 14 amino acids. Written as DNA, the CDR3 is TGTGCCAGCAGCTTCGGACAGGGAAATGAAAAACTGTTTTTT. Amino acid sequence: CASSFGQGNEKLFF.

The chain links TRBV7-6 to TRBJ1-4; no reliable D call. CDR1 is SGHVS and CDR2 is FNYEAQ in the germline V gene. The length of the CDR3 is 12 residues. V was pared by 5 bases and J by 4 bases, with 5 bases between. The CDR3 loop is CASSASNEKLFF. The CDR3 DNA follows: TGTGCCAGCAGCGCCAGTAATGAAAAACTGTTTTTT.

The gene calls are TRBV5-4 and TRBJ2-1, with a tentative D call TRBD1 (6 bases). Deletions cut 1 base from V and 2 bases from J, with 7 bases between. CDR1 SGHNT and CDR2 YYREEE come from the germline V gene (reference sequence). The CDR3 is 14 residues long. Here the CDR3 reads CASSLTGPYNEQFF. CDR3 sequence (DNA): TGTGCCAGCAGCTTGACAGGGCCCTACAATGAGCAGTTCTTC.

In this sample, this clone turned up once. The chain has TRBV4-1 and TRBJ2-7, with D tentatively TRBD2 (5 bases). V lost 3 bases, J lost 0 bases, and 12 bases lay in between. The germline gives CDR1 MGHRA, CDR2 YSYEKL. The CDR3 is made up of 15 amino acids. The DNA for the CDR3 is TGCGCCAGCAGCCACCTAGCCGATGGCTCCTACGAGCAGTACTTC. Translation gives CASSHLADGSYEQYF.

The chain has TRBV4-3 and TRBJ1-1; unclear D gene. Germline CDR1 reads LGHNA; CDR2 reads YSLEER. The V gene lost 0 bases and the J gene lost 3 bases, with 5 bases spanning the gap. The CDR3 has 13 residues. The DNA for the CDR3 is TGCGCCAGCAGCCAAGAATCTCACACTGAAGCTTTCTTT. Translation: CASSQESHTEAFF.

The CDR3, as DNA: TGTGCCAGCAGTTTAGGGGGGGGGCACACCGGGGAGCTGTTTTTT. The encoded protein is CASSLGGGHTGELFF. The chain couples TRBV28 to TRBJ2-2; D is possibly TRBD2 (7 bases). V lost 2 bases to trimming and J lost 3 bases, with 10 bases between them. The V gene's germline CDR1 is MDHEN and CDR2 SYDVKM. This CDR3 region has 15 residues.

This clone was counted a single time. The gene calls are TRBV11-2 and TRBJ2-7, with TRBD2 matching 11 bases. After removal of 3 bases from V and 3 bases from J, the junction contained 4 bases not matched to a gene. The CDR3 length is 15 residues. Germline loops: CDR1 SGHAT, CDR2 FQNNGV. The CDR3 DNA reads TGTGCCAGCAGCTTCGGGACTAGCGGAGTCTACGAGCAGTACTTC. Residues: CASSFGTSGVYEQYF.

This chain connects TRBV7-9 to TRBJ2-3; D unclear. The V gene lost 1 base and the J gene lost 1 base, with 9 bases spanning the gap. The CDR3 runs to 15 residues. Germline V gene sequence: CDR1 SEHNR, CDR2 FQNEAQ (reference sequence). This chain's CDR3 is CASSLVVIGTDTQYF. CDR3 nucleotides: TGTGCCAGCAGCTTAGTGGTCATAGGCACAGATACGCAGTATTTT. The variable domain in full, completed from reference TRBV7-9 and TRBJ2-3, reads DTGVSQNPRHKITKRGQNVTFRCDPISEHNRLYWYRQTLGQGPEFLTYFQNEAQLEKSRLLSDRFSAERPKGSFSTLEIQRTEQGDSAMYLCASSLVVIGTDTQYFGPGTRLTVL.

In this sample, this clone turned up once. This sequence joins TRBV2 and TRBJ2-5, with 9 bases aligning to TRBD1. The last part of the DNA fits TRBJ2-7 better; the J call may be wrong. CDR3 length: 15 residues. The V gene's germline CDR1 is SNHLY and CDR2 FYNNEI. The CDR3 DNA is TGTGCCAGCAGGGACCCGGGACAGGGTTACTACGAGCAGTACTTC. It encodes CASRDPGQGYYEQYF.

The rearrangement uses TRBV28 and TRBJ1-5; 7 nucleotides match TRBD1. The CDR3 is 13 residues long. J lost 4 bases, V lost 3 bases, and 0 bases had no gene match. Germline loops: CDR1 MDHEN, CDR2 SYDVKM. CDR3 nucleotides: TGTGCCAGCAGTTTGACAGGGAATCAGCCCCAGCATTTT. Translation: CASSLTGNQPQHF.

The CDR3 bases are TGTGCCAGCAGCCCCTATAGCGGACTTTTATTCTACAATGAGCAGTTCTTC. It yields the protein CASSPYSGLLFYNEQFF. The gene calls are TRBV4-2 and TRBJ2-1; TRBD2 is a possible D gene (6 bases). The germline V gene encodes CDR1 LGHNA and CDR2 YNFKEQ. CDR3 length: 17 residues. The V end lost 4 bases, the J end lost 3 bases, and 19 bases lay between the germline ends.

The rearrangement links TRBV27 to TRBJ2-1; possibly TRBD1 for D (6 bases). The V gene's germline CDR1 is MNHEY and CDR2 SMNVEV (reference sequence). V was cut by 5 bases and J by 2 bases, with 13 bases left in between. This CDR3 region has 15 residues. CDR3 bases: TGTGCCAGCAGTCCTAGGGGGTCCACCTACAATGAGCAGTTCTTC. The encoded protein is CASSPRGSTYNEQFF.

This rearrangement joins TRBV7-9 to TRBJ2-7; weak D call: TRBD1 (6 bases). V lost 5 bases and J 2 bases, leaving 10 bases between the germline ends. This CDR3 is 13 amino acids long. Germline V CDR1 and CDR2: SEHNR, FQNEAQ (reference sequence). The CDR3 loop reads CASSHGQTYEQYF. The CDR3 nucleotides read TGTGCCAGCAGCCACGGACAGACCTACGAGCAGTACTTC.